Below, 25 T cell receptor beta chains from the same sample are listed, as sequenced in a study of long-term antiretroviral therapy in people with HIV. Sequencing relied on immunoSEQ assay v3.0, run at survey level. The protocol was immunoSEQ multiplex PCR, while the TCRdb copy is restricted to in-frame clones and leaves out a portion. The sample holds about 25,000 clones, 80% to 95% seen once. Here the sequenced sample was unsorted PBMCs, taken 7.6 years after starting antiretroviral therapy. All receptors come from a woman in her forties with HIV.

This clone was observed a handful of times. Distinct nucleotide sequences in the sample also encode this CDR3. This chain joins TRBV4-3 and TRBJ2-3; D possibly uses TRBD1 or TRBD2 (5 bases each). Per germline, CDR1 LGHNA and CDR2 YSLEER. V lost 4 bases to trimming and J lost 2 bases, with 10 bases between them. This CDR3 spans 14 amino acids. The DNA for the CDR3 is TGCGCCAGCAGCCCGACGGGGCCCACAGATACGCAGTATTTT. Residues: CASSPTGPTDTQYF.

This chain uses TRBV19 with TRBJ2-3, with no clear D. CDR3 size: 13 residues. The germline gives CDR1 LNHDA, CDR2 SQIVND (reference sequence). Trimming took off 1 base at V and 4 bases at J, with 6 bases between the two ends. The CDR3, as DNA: TGTGCCAGTAGTATAGGCCTAGCAGATACGCAGTATTTT. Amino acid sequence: CASSIGLADTQYF.

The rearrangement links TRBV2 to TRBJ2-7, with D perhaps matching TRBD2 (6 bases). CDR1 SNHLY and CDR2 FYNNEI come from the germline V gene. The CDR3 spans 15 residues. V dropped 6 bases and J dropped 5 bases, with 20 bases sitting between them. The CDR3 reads CASRKRDFPRDEQYF. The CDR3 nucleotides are TGTGCCAGCAGGAAACGGGACTTCCCTCGGGACGAGCAGTACTTC.

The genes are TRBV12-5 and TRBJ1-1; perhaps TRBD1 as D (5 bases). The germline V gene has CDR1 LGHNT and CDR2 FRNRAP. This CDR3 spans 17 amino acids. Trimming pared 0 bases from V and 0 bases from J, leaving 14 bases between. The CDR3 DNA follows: TGTGCTAGTGGTTTGGTTAGGGTAGGGGCCCTGAACACTGAAGCTTTCTTT. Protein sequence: CASGLVRVGALNTEAFF. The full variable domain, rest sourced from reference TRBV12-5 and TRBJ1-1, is DARVTQTPRHKVTEMGQEVTMRCQPILGHNTVFWYRQTMMQGLELLAYFRNRAPLDDSGMPKDRFSAEMPDATLATLKIQPSEPRDSAVYFCASGLVRVGALNTEAFFGQGTRLTVV.

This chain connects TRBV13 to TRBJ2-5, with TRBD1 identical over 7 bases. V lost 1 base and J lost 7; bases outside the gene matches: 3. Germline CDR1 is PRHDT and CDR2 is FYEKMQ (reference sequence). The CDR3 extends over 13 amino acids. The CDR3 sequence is CASSLERQGTQYF. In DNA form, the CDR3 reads TGTGCCAGCAGCTTAGAACGACAGGGGACCCAGTACTTC.

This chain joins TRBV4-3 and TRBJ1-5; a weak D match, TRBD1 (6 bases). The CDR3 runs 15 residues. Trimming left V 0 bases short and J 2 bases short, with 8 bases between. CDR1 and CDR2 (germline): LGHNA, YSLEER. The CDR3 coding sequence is TGCGCCAGCAGCCAAGATGGGGGCCGCAATCAGCCCCAGCATTTT. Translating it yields CASSQDGGRNQPQHF.

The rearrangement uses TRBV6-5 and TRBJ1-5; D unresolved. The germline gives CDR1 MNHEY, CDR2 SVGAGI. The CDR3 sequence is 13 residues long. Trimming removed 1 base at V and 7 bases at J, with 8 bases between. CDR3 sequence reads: CASSYYLGQPQHF. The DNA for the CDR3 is TGTGCCAGCAGTTACTATCTGGGACAGCCCCAGCATTTT.

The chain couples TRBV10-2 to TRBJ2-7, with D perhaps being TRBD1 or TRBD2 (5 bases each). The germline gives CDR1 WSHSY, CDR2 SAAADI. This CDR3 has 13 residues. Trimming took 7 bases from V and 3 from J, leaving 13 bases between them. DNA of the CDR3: TGCGCCAGCACCGGGACCAATTTCTACGAGCAGTACTTC. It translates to CASTGTNFYEQYF.

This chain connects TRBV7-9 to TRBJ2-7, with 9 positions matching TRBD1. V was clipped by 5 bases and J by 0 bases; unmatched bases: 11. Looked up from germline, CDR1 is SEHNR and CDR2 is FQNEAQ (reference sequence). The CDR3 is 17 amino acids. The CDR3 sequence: CASSRWDRASISYEQYF. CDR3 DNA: TGTGCCAGCAGCCGATGGGACAGGGCAAGTATCTCCTACGAGCAGTACTTC.

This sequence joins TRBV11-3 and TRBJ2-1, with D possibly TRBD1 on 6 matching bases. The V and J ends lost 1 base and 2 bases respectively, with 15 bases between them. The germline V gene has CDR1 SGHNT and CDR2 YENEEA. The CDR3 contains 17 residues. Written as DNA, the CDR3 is TGTGCCAGCAGCTTAGTAACGTCCGGGGACACCTACAATGAGCAGTTCTTC. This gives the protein CASSLVTSGDTYNEQFF.

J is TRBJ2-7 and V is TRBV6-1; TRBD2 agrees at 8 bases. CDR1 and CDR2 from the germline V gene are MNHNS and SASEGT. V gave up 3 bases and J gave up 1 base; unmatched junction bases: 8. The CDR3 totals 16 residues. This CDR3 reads CASSDPGGKGSYEQYF. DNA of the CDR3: TGTGCCAGCAGTGACCCGGGGGGGAAGGGGTCCTACGAGCAGTACTTC.

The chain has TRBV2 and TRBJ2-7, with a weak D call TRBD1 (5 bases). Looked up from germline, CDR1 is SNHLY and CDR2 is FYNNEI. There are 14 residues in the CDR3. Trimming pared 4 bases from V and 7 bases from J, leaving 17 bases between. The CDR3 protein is CASSADRGLGEQYF. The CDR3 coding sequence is TGTGCCAGCAGTGCGGATAGGGGTCTGGGAGAGCAGTACTTC.

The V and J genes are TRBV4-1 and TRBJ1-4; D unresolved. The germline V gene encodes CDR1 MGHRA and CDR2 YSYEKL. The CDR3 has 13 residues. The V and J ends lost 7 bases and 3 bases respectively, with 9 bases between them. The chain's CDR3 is CASKEGPNEKLFF. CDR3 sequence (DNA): TGCGCCAGCAAGGAGGGCCCTAATGAAAAACTGTTTTTT.

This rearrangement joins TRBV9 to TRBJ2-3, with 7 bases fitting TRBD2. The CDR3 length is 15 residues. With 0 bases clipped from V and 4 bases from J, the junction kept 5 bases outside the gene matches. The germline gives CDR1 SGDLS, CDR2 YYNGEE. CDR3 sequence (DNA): TGTGCCAGCAGCGTAGCACTAGCGCGTTCAGATACGCAGTATTTT. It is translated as CASSVALARSDTQYF.

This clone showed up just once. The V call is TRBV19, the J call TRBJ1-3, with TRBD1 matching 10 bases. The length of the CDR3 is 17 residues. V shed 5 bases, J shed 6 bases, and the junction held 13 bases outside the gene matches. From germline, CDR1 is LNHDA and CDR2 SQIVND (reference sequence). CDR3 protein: CASSPALWDRGENTIYF. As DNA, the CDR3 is TGTGCCAGTAGTCCCGCCCTTTGGGACAGGGGAGAAAACACCATATATTTT.

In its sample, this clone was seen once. Here the CDR3 DNA reads TGTGCCAGCTCACCACCCTCCCCAGCTGGAAAACTGTTTTTT. Protein product: CASSPPSPAGKLFF. V and J are TRBV18 and TRBJ1-4; unclear D gene. The germline V and J ends were trimmed by 0 bases and 10 bases, with 12 bases remaining between them. This CDR3 is built from 14 residues. The germline CDR1 and CDR2 sequences are KGHSH and LQKENI. Supplemented by reference TRBV18 and TRBJ1-4, the full variable domain reads NAGVMQNPRHLVRRRGQEARLRCSPMKGHSHVYWYRQLPEEGLKFMVYLQKENIIDESGMPKERFSAEFPKEGPSILRIQQVVRGDSAAYFCASSPPSPAGKLFFGSGTQLSVL.

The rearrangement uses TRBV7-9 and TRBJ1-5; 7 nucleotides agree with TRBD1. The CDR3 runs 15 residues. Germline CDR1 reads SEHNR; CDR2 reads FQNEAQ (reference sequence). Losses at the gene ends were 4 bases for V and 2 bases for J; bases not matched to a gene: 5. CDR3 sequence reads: CASSSDRVGNQPQHF. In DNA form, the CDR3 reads TGTGCCAGCAGCTCCGACAGGGTAGGCAATCAGCCCCAGCATTTT.

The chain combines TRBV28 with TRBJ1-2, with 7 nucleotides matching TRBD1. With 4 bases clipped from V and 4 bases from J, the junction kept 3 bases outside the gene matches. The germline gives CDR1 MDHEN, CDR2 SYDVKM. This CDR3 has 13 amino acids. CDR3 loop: CASSSQGPYGYTF. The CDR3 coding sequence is TGTGCCAGCAGTTCACAGGGGCCCTATGGCTACACCTTC.

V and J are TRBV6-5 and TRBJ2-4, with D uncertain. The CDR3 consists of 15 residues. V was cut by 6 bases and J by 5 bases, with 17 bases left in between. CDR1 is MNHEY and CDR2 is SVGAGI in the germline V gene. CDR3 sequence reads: CASRAGLEGENIQYF. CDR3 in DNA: TGTGCCAGCAGAGCCGGGCTTGAAGGCGAAAACATTCAGTACTTC.

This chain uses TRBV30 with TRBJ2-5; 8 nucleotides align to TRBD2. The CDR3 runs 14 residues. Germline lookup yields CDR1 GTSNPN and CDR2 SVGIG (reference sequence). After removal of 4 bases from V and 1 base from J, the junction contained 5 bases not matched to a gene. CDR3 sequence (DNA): TGTGCCTGGACATTGAGCGGGGGCCAAGAGACCCAGTACTTC. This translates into CAWTLSGGQETQYF.

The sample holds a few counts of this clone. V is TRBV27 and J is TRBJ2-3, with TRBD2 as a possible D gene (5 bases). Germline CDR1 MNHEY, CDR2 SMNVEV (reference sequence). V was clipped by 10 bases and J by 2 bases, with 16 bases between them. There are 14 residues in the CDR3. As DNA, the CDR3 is TGTGCCACCAGAGAGGGCCCATTCACAGATACGCAGTATTTT. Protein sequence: CATREGPFTDTQYF.

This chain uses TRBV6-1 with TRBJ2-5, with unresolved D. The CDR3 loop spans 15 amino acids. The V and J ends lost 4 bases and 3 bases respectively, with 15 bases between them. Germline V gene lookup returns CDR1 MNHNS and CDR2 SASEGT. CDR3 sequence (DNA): TGTGCCAGCAGTGGATCAAGGGCCGGCGAAGAGACCCAGTACTTC. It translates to CASSGSRAGEETQYF.

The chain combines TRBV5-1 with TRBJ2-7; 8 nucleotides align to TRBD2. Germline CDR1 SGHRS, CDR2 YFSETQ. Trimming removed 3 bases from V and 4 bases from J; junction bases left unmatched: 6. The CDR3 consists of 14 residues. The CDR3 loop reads CASSSRGGEYEQYF. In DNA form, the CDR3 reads TGCGCCAGCAGCTCCCGGGGGGGGGAATACGAGCAGTACTTC.

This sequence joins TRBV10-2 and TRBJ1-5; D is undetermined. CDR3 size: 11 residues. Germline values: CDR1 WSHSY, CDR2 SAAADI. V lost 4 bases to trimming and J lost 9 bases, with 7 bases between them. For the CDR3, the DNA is TGCGCCAGCAGTGTGGGGTTGCCCCAGCATTTT. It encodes CASSVGLPQHF.

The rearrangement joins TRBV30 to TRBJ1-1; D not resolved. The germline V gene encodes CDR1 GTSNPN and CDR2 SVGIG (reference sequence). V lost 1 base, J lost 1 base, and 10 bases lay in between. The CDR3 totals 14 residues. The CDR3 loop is CAWSGGLANTEAFF. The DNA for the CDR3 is TGTGCCTGGAGTGGAGGGTTGGCGAACACTGAAGCTTTCTTT.